This passage covers 6 T cell receptor beta chains from one sample sequenced in a study of T cell responses to AZD1222 COVID-19 vaccine. Only in-frame clones appear in the TCRdb table, and some are missing; sequencing was by immunoSEQ multiplex PCR. The table has about 130,000 clones, over 90% seen once. The material sequenced was peripheral blood, taken on day 0 of AZD1222 vaccination. The receptors shown here come from an adult in good health.

The rearrangement links TRBV7-6 to TRBJ2-7; 9 bases match TRBD2. The J segment lost 6 bases and the V segment lost 5 bases, leaving 8 bases of the junction unmatched. Germline CDR1 reads SGHVS; CDR2 reads FNYEAQ. The CDR3 totals 14 residues. CDR3 in amino acids: CASSSSSGVGEQYF. CDR3 DNA: TGTGCCAGCAGCAGTTCTAGCGGGGTTGGCGAGCAGTACTTC.

CDR3 amino acids: CASSQARLFYSPLHF. DNA for the CDR3: TGTGCCAGCAGCCAAGCGCGACTCTTTTATTCACCCCTCCACTTT. The chain has TRBV3-1 (or the pseudogene TRBV3-2) and TRBJ1-6; D remains ambiguous. Between the trimmed V and J ends, which lost 1 base and 8 bases, there was a span of 12 bases. CDR1 is LGHDT, CDR2 YNNKEL, per germline (reference sequence). This CDR3 contains 15 residues.

The V call is TRBV4-1, the J call TRBJ1-4; D gene ambiguous. Trimming pared 1 base from V and 4 bases from J, leaving 10 bases between. Germline V lookup: CDR1 MGHRA, CDR2 YSYEKL. The CDR3 runs 15 residues. The CDR3 sequence is CASSQADRSNEKLFF. The CDR3 DNA reads as TGCGCCAGCAGCCAAGCGGATCGGAGTAATGAAAAACTGTTTTTT.

CDR3 bases: TGTGCCAGCAAGACCGGGACAGGGGGCACTGAAGCTTTCTTT. It is translated as CASKTGTGGTEAFF. The chain combines TRBV2 with TRBJ1-1; the match to TRBD1 covers 11 bases. Germline CDR1 and CDR2: SNHLY and FYNNEI. Unmatched junction bases numbered 5, after V lost 7 bases and J lost 4 bases. This CDR3 is 14 amino acids long.

The chain couples TRBV16 to TRBJ2-1, with D unresolved. The CDR3 has 13 amino acids. Deletions cut 2 bases from V and 15 bases from J, with 17 bases between. Germline V gene data show CDR1 as KGHSY and CDR2 as FQNENV. Written as DNA, the CDR3 is TGTGCCAGCAGCCAAGGGTTCGAGTCTTGGACGTTCTTC. Amino acids: CASSQGFESWTFF.

In regard to this clone: Other nucleotide sequences in the sample specify the same CDR3. The gene calls are TRBV6-6 and TRBJ2-7; TRBD1 matches 8 bases. The CDR3 has 14 amino acids. Germline loops: CDR1 MNHNY, CDR2 SVGAGI (reference sequence). The ends lost 6 bases at V and 4 bases at J; junction bases unmatched: 8. This CDR3 reads CASRAGTGAYEQYF. The DNA of the CDR3 is TGTGCCAGCAGAGCCGGGACAGGAGCGTACGAGCAGTACTTC.